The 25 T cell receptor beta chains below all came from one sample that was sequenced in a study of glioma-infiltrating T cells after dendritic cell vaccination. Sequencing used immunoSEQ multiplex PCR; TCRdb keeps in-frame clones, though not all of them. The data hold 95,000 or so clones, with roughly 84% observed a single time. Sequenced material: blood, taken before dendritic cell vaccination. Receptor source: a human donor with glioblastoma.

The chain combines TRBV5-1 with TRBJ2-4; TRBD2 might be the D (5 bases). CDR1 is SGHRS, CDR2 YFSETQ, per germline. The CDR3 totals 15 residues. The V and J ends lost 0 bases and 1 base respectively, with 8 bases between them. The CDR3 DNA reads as TGCGCCAGCAGCTTGGGCCCGGGGGCCAAAAACATTCAGTACTTC. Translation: CASSLGPGAKNIQYF.

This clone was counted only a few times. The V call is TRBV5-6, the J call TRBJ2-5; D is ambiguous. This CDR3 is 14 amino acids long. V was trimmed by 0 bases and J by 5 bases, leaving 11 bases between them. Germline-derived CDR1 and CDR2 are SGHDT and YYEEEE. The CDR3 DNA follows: TGTGCCAGCAGCTTGGTGTGGGCAGAGGAGACCCAGTACTTC. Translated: CASSLVWAEETQYF.

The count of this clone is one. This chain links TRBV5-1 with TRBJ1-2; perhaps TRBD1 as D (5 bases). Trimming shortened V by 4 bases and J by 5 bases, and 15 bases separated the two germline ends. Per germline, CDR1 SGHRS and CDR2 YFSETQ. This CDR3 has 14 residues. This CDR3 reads CASSPETAKYGYTF. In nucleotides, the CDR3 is TGCGCCAGCAGCCCAGAGACAGCCAAATATGGCTACACCTTC.

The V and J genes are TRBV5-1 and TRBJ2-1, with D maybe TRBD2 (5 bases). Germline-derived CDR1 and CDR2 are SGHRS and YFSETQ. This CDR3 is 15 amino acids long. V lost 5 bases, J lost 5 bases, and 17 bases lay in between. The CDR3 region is CASSYSMRAHNEQFF. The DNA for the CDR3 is TGCGCCAGCAGTTACTCGATGCGGGCCCACAATGAGCAGTTCTTC.

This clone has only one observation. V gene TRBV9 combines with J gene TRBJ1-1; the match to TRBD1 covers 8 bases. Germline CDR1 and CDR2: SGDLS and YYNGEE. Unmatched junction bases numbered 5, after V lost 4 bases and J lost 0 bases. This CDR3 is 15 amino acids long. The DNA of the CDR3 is TGTGCCAGCAGCCCTTGGACAGGGATGAACACTGAAGCTTTCTTT. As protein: CASSPWTGMNTEAFF. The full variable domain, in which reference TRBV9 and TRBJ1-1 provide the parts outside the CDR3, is DSGVTQTPKHLITATGQRVTLRCSPRSGDLSVYWYQQSLDQGLQFLIQYYNGEERAKGNILERFSAQQFPDLHSELNLSSLELGDSALYFCASSPWTGMNTEAFFGQGTRLTVV.

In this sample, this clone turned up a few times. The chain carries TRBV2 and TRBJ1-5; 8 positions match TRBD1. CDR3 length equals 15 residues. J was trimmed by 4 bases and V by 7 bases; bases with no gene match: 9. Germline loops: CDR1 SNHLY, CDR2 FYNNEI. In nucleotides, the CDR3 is TGTGCCAGCACCGGAGGACAGGGTGGAAATCAGCCCCAGCATTTT. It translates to CASTGGQGGNQPQHF. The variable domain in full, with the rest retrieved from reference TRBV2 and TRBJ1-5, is EPEVTQTPSHQVTQMGQEVILRCVPISNHLYFYWYRQILGQKVEFLVSFYNNEISEKSEIFDDQFSVERPDGSNFTLKIRSTKLEDSAMYFCASTGGQGGNQPQHFGDGTRLSIL.

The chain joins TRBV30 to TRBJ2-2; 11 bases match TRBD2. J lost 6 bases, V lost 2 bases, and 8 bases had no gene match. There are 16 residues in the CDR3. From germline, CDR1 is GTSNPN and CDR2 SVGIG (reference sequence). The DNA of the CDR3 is TGTGCCTGGAGTAGCACTAGCGGGAGAAAATCCGGGGAGCTGTTTTTT. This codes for CAWSSTSGRKSGELFF.

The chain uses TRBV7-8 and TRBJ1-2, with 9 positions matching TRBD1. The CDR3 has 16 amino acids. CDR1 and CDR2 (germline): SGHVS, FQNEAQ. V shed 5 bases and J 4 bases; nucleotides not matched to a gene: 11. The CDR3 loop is CASSELGQGELYGYTF. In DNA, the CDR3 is TGTGCCAGCAGCGAACTGGGACAGGGAGAGCTCTATGGCTACACCTTC.

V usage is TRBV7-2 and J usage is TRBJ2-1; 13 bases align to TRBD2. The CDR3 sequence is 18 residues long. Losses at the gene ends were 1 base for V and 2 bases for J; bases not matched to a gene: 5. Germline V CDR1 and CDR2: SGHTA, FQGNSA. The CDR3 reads CASSLGLAGGTAYNEQFF. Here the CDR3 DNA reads TGTGCCAGCAGCTTAGGACTAGCGGGGGGTACGGCCTACAATGAGCAGTTCTTC. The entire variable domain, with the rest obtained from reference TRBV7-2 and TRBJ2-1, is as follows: GAGVSQSPSNKVTEKGKDVELRCDPISGHTALYWYRQSLGQGLEFLIYFQGNSAPDKSGLPSDRFSAERTGGSVSTLTIQRTQQEDSAVYLCASSLGLAGGTAYNEQFFGPGTRLTVL.

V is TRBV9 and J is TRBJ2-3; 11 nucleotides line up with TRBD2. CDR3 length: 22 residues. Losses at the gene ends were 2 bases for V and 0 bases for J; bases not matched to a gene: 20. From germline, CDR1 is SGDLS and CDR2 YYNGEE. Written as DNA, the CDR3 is TGTGCCAGCAGCGTTAGTATTTGGCTAGCGGGAGGAGAAAAAACTAGCACAGATACGCAGTATTTT. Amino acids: CASSVSIWLAGGEKTSTDTQYF.

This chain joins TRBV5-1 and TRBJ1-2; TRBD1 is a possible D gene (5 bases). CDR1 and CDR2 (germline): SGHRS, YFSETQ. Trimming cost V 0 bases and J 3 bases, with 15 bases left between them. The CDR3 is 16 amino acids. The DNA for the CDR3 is TGCGCCAGCAGCTTGGTCGGCGGGGGAAGGGACTATGGCTACACCTTC. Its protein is CASSLVGGGRDYGYTF.

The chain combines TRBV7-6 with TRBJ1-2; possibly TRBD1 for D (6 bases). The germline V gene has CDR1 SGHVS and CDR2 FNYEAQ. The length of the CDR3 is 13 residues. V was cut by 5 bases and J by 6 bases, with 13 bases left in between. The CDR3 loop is CASSPGQKNGYTF. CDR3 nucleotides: TGTGCCAGCAGCCCAGGACAGAAAAATGGCTACACCTTC.

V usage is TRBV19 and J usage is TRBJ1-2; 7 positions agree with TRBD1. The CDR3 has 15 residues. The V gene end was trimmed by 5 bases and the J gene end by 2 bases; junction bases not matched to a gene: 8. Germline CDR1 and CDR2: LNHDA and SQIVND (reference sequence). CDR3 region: CASSPRPGGNYGYTF. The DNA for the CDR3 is TGTGCCAGTAGTCCCCGTCCAGGGGGAAACTATGGCTACACCTTC.

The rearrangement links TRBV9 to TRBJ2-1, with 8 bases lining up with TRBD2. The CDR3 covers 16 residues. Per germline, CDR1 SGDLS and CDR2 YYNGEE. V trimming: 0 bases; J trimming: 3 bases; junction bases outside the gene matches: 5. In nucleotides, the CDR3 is TGTGCCAGCAGCGTAGGGGGAACTAGCGGCTACAATGAGCAGTTCTTC. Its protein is CASSVGGTSGYNEQFF.

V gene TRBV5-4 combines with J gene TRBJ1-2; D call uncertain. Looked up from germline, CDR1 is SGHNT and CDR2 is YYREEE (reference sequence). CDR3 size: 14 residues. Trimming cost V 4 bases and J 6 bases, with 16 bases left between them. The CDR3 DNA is TGTGCCAGCAGCGGGCCGGTGGGGAGAGATGGCTACACCTTC. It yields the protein CASSGPVGRDGYTF.

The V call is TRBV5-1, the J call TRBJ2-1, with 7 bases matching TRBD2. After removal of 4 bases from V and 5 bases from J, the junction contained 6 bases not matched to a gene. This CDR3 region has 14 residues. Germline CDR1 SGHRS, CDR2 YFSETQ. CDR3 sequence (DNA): TGCGCCAGCAGCAGCGGGACGGTCAACAATGAGCAGTTCTTC. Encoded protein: CASSSGTVNNEQFF. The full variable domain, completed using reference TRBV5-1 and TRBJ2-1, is KAGVTQTPRYLIKTRGQQVTLSCSPISGHRSVSWYQQTPGQGLQFLFEYFSETQRNKGNFPGRFSGRQFSNSRSEMNVSTLELGDSALYLCASSSGTVNNEQFFGPGTRLTVL.

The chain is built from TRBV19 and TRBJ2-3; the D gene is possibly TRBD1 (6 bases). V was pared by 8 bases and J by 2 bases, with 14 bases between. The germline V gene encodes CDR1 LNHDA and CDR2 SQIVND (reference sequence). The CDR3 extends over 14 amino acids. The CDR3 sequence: CASQVQGFTDTQYF. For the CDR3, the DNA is TGTGCCAGTCAAGTACAGGGTTTCACAGATACGCAGTATTTT.

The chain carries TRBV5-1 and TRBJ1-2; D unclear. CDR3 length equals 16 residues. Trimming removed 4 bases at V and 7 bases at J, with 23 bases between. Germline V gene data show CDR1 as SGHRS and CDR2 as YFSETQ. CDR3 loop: CASSPDSAIWRAGYTF. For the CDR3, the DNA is TGCGCCAGCAGCCCGGACTCGGCGATTTGGAGGGCTGGCTACACCTTC.

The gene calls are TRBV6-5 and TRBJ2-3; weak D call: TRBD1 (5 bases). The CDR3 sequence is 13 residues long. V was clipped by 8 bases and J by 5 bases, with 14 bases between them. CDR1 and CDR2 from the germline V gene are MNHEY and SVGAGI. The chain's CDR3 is CASSDLGVDTQYF. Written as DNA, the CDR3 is TGTGCCAGCTCGGACCTAGGGGTAGATACGCAGTATTTT.

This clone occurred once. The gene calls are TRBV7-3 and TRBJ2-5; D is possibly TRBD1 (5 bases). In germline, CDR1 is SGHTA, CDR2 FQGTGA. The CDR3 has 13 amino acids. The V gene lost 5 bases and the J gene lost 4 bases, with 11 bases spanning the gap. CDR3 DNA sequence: TGTGCCAGCAGCAGGGGCCCGCCAGAGACCCAGTACTTC. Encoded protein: CASSRGPPETQYF.

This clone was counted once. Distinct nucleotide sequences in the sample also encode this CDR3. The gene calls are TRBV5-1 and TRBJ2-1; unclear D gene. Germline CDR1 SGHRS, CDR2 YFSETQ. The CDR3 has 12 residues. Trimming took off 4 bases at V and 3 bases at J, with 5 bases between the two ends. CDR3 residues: CASSRDYNEQFF. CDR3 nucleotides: TGCGCCAGCAGCCGCGACTACAATGAGCAGTTCTTC.

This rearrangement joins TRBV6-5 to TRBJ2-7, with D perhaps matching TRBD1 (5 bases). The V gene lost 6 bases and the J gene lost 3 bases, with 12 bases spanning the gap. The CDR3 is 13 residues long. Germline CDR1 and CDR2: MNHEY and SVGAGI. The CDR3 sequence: CASSQGMGYEQYF. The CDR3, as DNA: TGTGCCAGCAGCCAGGGAATGGGCTACGAGCAGTACTTC.

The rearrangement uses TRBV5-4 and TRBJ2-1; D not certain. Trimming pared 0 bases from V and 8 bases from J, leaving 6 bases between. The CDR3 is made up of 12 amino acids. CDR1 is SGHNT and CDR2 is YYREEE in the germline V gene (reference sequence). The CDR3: CASSLARDEQFF. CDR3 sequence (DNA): TGTGCCAGCAGCTTGGCCCGGGATGAGCAGTTCTTC.

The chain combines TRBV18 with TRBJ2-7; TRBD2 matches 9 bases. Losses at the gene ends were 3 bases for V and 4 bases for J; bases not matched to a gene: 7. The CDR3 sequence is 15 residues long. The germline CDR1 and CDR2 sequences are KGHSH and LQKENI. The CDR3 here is CASSPLAGDYYEQYF. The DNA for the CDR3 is TGTGCCAGCTCACCGTTAGCGGGAGATTATTACGAGCAGTACTTC. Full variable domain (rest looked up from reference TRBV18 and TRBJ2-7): NAGVMQNPRHLVRRRGQEARLRCSPMKGHSHVYWYRQLPEEGLKFMVYLQKENIIDESGMPKERFSAEFPKEGPSILRIQQVVRGDSAAYFCASSPLAGDYYEQYFGPGTRLTVT.

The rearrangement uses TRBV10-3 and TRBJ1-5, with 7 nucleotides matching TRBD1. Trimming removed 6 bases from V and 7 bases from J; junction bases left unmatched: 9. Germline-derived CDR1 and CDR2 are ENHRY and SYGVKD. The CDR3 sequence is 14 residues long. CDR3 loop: CAISGDRVGQPQHF. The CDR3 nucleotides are TGTGCCATCAGCGGTGACAGGGTCGGACAGCCCCAGCATTTT.